Following are 22 T cell receptor beta chains from one sample sequenced in a study of T cell responses to AZD1222 COVID-19 vaccine. Clones were read by immunoSEQ multiplex PCR, and TCRdb kept only the in-frame ones, dropping some. The profile shows about 160,000 clones, about 92% of them singletons. The sample was peripheral blood, taken 28 days after the second AZD1222 dose. The receptors stem from an adult who received the AZD1222 COVID-19 vaccine.

The chain couples TRBV10-1 to TRBJ2-7; 10 bases map to TRBD1. This CDR3 comprises 15 residues. The junction had 1 base not matched to a gene; V was cut back by 0 bases and J by 2 bases. CDR1 and CDR2 (germline): WNHNN, SYGVQD (reference sequence). CDR3 sequence (DNA): TGCGCCAGCAGTGAGTCGACAGGGGGCCCCTACGAGCAGTACTTC. Its translation: CASSESTGGPYEQYF.

This chain links TRBV7-8 with TRBJ2-7, with a tentative D call TRBD2 (5 bases). The CDR3 covers 14 residues. Trimming took 2 bases from V and 4 from J, leaving 12 bases between them. The V gene's germline CDR1 is SGHVS and CDR2 FQNEAQ. The CDR3 DNA reads as TGTGCCAGCAGCTTACGCGAGGGAAGATACGAGCAGTACTTC. This codes for CASSLREGRYEQYF. The full variable domain, its missing parts supplied by reference TRBV7-8 and TRBJ2-7, is GAGVSQSPRYKVAKRGQDVALRCDPISGHVSLFWYQQALGQGPEFLTYFQNEAQLDKSGLPSDRFFAERPEGSVSTLKIQRTQQEDSAVYLCASSLREGRYEQYFGPGTRLTVT.

The V call is TRBV18, the J call TRBJ1-4; D ambiguous. This CDR3 is 13 amino acids long. The V end lost 8 bases, the J end lost 8 bases, and 15 bases lay between the germline ends. Germline CDR1 is KGHSH and CDR2 is LQKENI. CDR3 DNA sequence: TGTGCCAGCGTCGGGGTTATTGGAGAAAAACTGTTTTTT. Amino acids: CASVGVIGEKLFF.

Concerning this clone: One junction end disagrees with the germline gene, perhaps due to a read error. The chain combines TRBV4-1 with TRBJ2-3; 10 positions agree with TRBD1. The germline V gene encodes CDR1 MGHRA and CDR2 YSYEKL. This CDR3 contains 16 residues. The CDR3 DNA reads as TGCGCCAGCAGCAAAGAGGGGACAGGGGTACCAGATACGCAGTATTTT. Translating it yields CASSKEGTGVPDTQYF.

This chain links TRBV25-1 with TRBJ1-2; D not resolved. V shed 3 bases and J shed 3 bases, with 8 bases lying between them. Germline values: CDR1 MGHDK, CDR2 SYGVNS. The CDR3 covers 13 residues. The CDR3 bases are TGTGCCAGCAGTGACAGGTGGGACTATGGCTACACCTTC. Protein: CASSDRWDYGYTF.

This chain links TRBV19 with TRBJ2-2, with a tentative D call TRBD2 (6 bases). V dropped 7 bases and J dropped 9 bases, with 15 bases sitting between them. Germline V gene sequence: CDR1 LNHDA, CDR2 SQIVND (reference sequence). The CDR3 loop spans 13 amino acids. The CDR3 region is CASTRELSRELFF. The DNA of the CDR3 is TGTGCCAGTACACGGGAGTTATCTAGGGAGCTGTTTTTT.

V and J are TRBV4-3 and TRBJ1-2; tentatively, D is TRBD1 (6 bases). In germline, CDR1 is LGHNA, CDR2 YSLEER. V lost 3 bases and J lost 4, with 15 bases in between. The CDR3 contains 15 residues. Here the CDR3 DNA reads TGCGCCAGCAGCCAGAATCGGGGGCAGCTCTATGGCTACACCTTC. Translating it yields CASSQNRGQLYGYTF.

The chain employs TRBV10-1 and TRBJ2-7; 9 bases are shared with TRBD1. The CDR3 contains 14 residues. Losses at the gene ends were 2 bases for V and 3 bases for J; bases not matched to a gene: 2. Per the germline V gene, CDR1 is WNHNN and CDR2 is SYGVQD (reference sequence). The CDR3 coding sequence is TGCGCCAGCAGTGAGGGGGGACAGGGCTACGAGCAGTACTTC. Translated, it gives CASSEGGQGYEQYF.

The gene calls are TRBV28 and TRBJ1-5; D perhaps matches TRBD1 (5 bases). Germline V gives CDR1 MDHEN, CDR2 SYDVKM. The CDR3 length is 15 residues. Trimming shortened V by 3 bases and J by 1 base, and 10 bases separated the two germline ends. CDR3 amino acids: CASSFLAGSNQPQHF. The CDR3 bases are TGTGCCAGCAGTTTTCTGGCAGGGAGCAATCAGCCCCAGCATTTT.

The chain recombines TRBV5-6 with TRBJ2-5, with 9 bases fitting TRBD1. Germline-derived CDR1 and CDR2 are SGHDT and YYEEEE. This CDR3 is built from 17 residues. Trimming removed 3 bases from V and 4 bases from J; junction bases left unmatched: 13. The CDR3 DNA sequence: TGTGCCAGCAGCTCCCGATTTGGGACAGGGTTCCTAGAGACCCAGTACTTC. This gives the protein CASSSRFGTGFLETQYF.

The CDR3 region is CASSQAGPLEEKLFF. The DNA of the CDR3 is TGTGCCAGCAGCCAAGCCGGACCTCTAGAAGAAAAACTGTTTTTT. This chain joins TRBV3-1 (or the pseudogene TRBV3-2) and TRBJ1-4; D not resolved. Trimming shortened V by 1 base and J by 8 bases, and 14 bases separated the two germline ends. CDR3 size: 15 residues. The germline gives CDR1 LGHDT, CDR2 YNNKEL (reference sequence).

The chain is built from TRBV4-1 and TRBJ2-2; D ambiguous. The germline gives CDR1 MGHRA, CDR2 YSYEKL. The germline V and J ends were trimmed by 3 bases and 4 bases, with 3 bases remaining between them. This CDR3 is 12 amino acids long. This CDR3 is CASSQVTGELFF. The DNA of the CDR3 is TGCGCCAGCAGCCAGGTCACCGGGGAGCTGTTTTTT.

This chain joins TRBV5-1 and TRBJ2-3; no definite D call. V lost 2 bases and J lost 4, with 8 bases in between. CDR1 SGHRS and CDR2 YFSETQ come from the germline V gene. The CDR3 has 13 amino acids. CDR3 region: CASSFFSADTQYF. For the CDR3, the DNA is TGCGCCAGCAGCTTTTTTAGTGCAGATACGCAGTATTTT.

This clone was picked up a small number of times. Other DNA sequences within the sample encode an identical CDR3. V and J are TRBV2 and TRBJ1-1; 7 bases align to TRBD1. J lost 11 bases, V lost 4 bases, and 7 bases had no gene match. Germline CDR1 reads SNHLY; CDR2 reads FYNNEI. There are 12 residues in the CDR3. CDR3 residues: CASSGQGVEAFF. In nucleotides, the CDR3 is TGTGCCAGCAGTGGACAGGGTGTAGAGGCTTTCTTT.

The chain couples TRBV27 to TRBJ2-7, with D perhaps being TRBD1 or TRBD2 (5 bases each). Trimming pared 2 bases from V and 1 base from J, leaving 9 bases between. The CDR3 is 14 amino acids. CDR1 and CDR2 (germline): MNHEY, SMNVEV (reference sequence). CDR3 nucleotides: TGTGCCAGCAGTTTAGGGACCGTTTCCTACGAGCAGTACTTC. This gives the protein CASSLGTVSYEQYF.

The chain links TRBV11-3 to TRBJ2-5; D unclear. CDR1 and CDR2 (germline): SGHNT, YENEEA. This CDR3 spans 14 amino acids. Deletions cut 3 bases from V and 1 base from J, with 9 bases between. The CDR3 loop reads CASSLVTGQETQYF. For the CDR3, the DNA is TGTGCCAGCAGCTTGGTTACCGGCCAAGAGACCCAGTACTTC.

The chain carries TRBV24-1 and TRBJ1-2; D call uncertain. The CDR3 extends over 13 amino acids. Germline V gene sequence: CDR1 KGHDR, CDR2 SFDVKD. V was cut by 5 bases and J by 2 bases, with 8 bases left in between. CDR3 region: CATSAASNYGYTF. CDR3 DNA sequence: TGTGCCACCAGTGCCGCCAGCAACTATGGCTACACCTTC.

The chain has TRBV7-2 and TRBJ1-1, with D perhaps matching TRBD1 (5 bases). The CDR3 length is 13 residues. V lost 3 bases to trimming and J lost 7 bases, with 12 bases between them. Germline V lookup: CDR1 SGHTA, CDR2 FQGNSA. In nucleotides, the CDR3 is TGTGCCAGCAGCTTTTGGGGCGGCCATGAAGCTTTCTTT. The encoded protein is CASSFWGGHEAFF.

CDR3 nucleotides: TGCGCCAGCAGCCCCGGACTAGCGGGAGATGTGGACATTCAGTACTTC. Encoded protein: CASSPGLAGDVDIQYF. V is TRBV5-1 and J is TRBJ2-4, with 13 positions matching TRBD2. This CDR3 comprises 16 residues. Per the germline V gene, CDR1 is SGHRS and CDR2 is YFSETQ. J was trimmed by 8 bases and V by 4 bases; bases with no gene match: 9.

This CDR3 is CASSPSTGAGTGELFF. The DNA for the CDR3 is TGTGCCAGCTCACCCTCGACAGGGGCGGGGACCGGGGAGCTGTTTTTT. This chain links TRBV18 with TRBJ2-2, with 8 bases fitting TRBD1. Trimming at V came to 3 bases and at J to 5 bases, leaving 8 bases not matched to a gene. CDR1 is KGHSH and CDR2 is LQKENI in the germline V gene. There are 16 residues in the CDR3.

This clone appeared once. The chain couples TRBV9 to TRBJ2-1, with 7 bases identical to TRBD2. Germline CDR1 SGDLS, CDR2 YYNGEE. Trimming took 0 bases from V and 8 from J; bases not matched to a gene: 5. CDR3 length equals 14 residues. The CDR3 sequence: CASSVGRRGDEQFF. The CDR3 DNA follows: TGTGCCAGCAGCGTAGGTCGACGGGGGGATGAGCAGTTCTTC.

The chain recombines TRBV18 with TRBJ2-7; TRBD1 might be the D (6 bases). Germline lookup yields CDR1 KGHSH and CDR2 LQKENI. The CDR3 is made up of 14 amino acids. Trimming took off 5 bases at V and 6 bases at J, with 17 bases between the two ends. CDR3 sequence: CASSTRDKASEQYF. DNA of the CDR3: TGTGCCAGCTCAACACGGGACAAAGCCTCCGAGCAGTACTTC.